This TCR beta chain came from a study of cytomegalovirus exposure and HLA in healthy donors. The donors comprised healthy bone marrow donors. The CDR3 has 15 residues. Per germline, CDR1 MDHEN and CDR2 SYDVKM. J gave up 8 bases and V 3 bases, and 5 bases lay outside the gene matches. The PCR was carried out with 60 Vbeta primers and 13 Jbeta primers. Some clones are missing from TCRdb's copy, which holds only in-frame ones; the method was immunoSEQ multiplex PCR. The listing records about 160,000 clones. V gene TRBV28 combines with J gene TRBJ2-1; the match to TRBD2 covers 12 bases. The specimen sequenced was PBMCs. This clonotype was sampled from a woman in her fifties or sixties in good health and CMV-seronegative. The CDR3 region has the DNA TGTGCCAGCAGTTTTCTAGCGGGGGGGCCATATGAGCAGTTCTTC. Translating gives CASSFLAGGPYEQFF.